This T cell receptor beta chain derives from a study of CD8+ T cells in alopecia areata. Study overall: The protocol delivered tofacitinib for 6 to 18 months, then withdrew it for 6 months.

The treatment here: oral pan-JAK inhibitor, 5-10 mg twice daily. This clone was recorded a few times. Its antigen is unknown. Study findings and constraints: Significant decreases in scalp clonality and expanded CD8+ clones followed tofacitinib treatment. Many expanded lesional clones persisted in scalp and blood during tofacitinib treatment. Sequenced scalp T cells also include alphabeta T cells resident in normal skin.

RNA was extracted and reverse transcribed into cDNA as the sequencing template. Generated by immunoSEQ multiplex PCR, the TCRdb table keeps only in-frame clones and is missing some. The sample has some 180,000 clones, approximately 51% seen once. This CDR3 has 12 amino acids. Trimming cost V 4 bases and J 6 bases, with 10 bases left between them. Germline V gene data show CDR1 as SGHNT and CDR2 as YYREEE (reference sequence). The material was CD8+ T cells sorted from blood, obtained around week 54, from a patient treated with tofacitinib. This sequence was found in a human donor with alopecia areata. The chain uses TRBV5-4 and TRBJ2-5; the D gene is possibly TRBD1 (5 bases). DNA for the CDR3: TGTGCCAGCAGCCTACCAGGGAAGACCCAGTACTTC. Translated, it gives CASSLPGKTQYF.